This TCR beta chain emerged from a study of T cell changes during pregnancy in multiple sclerosis. Repertoires were generated with immunoSEQ multiplex PCR, while TCRdb's copy carries only in-frame clones and drops some. This table has about 39,000 clones, around 93% appearing once. V shed 6 bases and J shed 1 base, with 9 bases lying between them. Germline CDR1 LNHDA, CDR2 SQIVND (reference sequence). This CDR3 contains 14 residues. The TCR sequence derives from a female donor with multiple sclerosis, enrolled in a pregnancy study. The sample was CD4+ T cells from peripheral blood mononuclear cells, taken after pregnancy. This sequence joins TRBV19 and TRBJ2-2; perhaps TRBD1 as D (5 bases). The chain's CDR3 is CASSFDRNTGELFF. CDR3 nucleotide sequence: TGTGCCAGTAGCTTTGACAGGAACACCGGGGAGCTGTTTTTT.